This T cell receptor beta chain was observed in a study of blood T cell repertoires in COVID-19. Study as a whole: Acute and convalescent COVID-19 samples came from the United States, Italy and Spain.

Germline V lookup: CDR1 KGHSH, CDR2 LQKENI. CDR3 length: 14 amino acids. V was shortened by 4 bases and J by 4 bases, with 10 bases between the two germline ends. Assay used: immunoSEQ multiplex PCR; TCRdb lists only in-frame clones, some missing. The table shows 200,000 to 300,000 clones, with 84% occurring only once. This TCR was recovered from a woman in her 40s who had recovered from COVID-19. The chain is built from TRBV18 and TRBJ1-4; tentative D call: TRBD1 (6 bases). Sequencing input: peripheral blood. The DNA for the CDR3 is TGTGCCAGCTCACTGGGCAGGGGTAATGAAAAACTGTTTTTT. Its translation is CASSLGRGNEKLFF.